This TCR beta chain derives from a study of identifying expanded T cells in peripheral blood. No infections or other immune events were documented during collection. Trimming took 3 bases from V and 3 from J; bases not matched to a gene: 8. Germline V gene data show CDR1 as SGHTA and CDR2 as FQGNSA. This CDR3 spans 15 amino acids. Study-wide results and limits: Over approximately two and four weeks, about 15 and 19 clones changed, versus around 1.2 between replicates.

Assay used: immunoSEQ multiplex PCR; TCRdb lists only in-frame clones, some missing. The sample shows about 94,000 clones, nearly 90% of them seen only once. As regards this clone: The target antigen is unknown.

Sequenced material: blood. This receptor was obtained from a person aged 18 to 69 in good health. V gene TRBV7-2 combines with J gene TRBJ2-7, with 7 bases that match TRBD1. CDR3 in amino acids: CASSLFQGVGYEQYF. The CDR3 nucleotides read TGTGCCAGCAGCTTGTTTCAGGGGGTTGGCTACGAGCAGTACTTC.